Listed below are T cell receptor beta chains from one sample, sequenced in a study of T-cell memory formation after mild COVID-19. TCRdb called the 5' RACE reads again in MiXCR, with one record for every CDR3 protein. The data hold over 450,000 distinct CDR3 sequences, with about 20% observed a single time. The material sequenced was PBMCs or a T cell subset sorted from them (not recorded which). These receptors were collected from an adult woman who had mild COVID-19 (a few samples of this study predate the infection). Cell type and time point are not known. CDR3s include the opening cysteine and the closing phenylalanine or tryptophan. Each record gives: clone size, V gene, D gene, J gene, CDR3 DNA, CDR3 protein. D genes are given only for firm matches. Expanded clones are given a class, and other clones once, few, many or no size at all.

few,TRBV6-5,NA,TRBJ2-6,TGTGCCAGCAGTTACGATTCTTCTGGGGCCAACGTCCTGACTTTC,CASSYDSSGANVLTF
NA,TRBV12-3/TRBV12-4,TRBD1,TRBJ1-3,TGTGCCAGCACCGTGGACAGGGTTGGAGGAAACACCATATATTTT,CASTVDRVGGNTIYF
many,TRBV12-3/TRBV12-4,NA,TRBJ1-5,TGTGCCAGCTGGAGGGGGACTTCGGGAGTCAATCAGCCCCAGCATTTT,CASWRGTSGVNQPQHF
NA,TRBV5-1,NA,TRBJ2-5,TGCGCCAGCAGCGTTGAGGAGGGGATCTGGGGAGAGACCCAGTACTTC,CASSVEEGIWGETQYF
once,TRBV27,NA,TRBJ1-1,TGTGCCTGCAGTCACCCCGGCGGGGCTCCGAACACTGAAGCTTTCTTT,CACSHPGGAPNTEAFF
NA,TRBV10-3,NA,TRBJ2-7,TGTGCCATCAGTCTCGGGGACCCTTGGGAGCAGTACTTC,CAISLGDPWEQYF
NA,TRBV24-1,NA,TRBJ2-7,TGTGCCACCAGTGATTCCAGACAGAGTACCTACGAGCAGTACTTC,CATSDSRQSTYEQYF
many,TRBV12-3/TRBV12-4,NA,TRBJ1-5,TGTGCCAGCAGTTCGGGTCAGCCCCAGCATTTT,CASSSGQPQHF
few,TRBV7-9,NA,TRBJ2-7,TGTGCCAGCAGCCTAGGGCTCTCCTCTGATAACGAGCAGTACTTC,CASSLGLSSDNEQYF
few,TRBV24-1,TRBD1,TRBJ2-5,TGTGCCACCAGTGATGACAGGGGGGGAGTGACCCAGTACTTC,CATSDDRGGVTQYF
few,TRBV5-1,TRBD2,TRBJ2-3,TGCGCCAGCAGCGCGGGACTAGCGGGGGGACCGTCTAGCACAGATACGCAGTATTTT,CASSAGLAGGPSSTDTQYF
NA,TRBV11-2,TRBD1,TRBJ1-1,TGTGCCAGCAGCCTCGTCTCCACAGGGGGCCGTGAAGCTTTCTTT,CASSLVSTGGREAFF